The clone carrying this T cell receptor beta chain was seen a handful of times. The data belong to a study of cytomegalovirus exposure and HLA in healthy donors. For the study at large: A data release that came early held some 79 million unique TCRs from HLA-typed donors.

CDR1 is SGHTA and CDR2 is FQGTGA in the germline V gene. The V end was cut by 7 bases, the J end by 4 bases, with 10 bases between. The CDR3 is made up of 13 amino acids. PCR was performed using 60 Vbeta and 13 Jbeta primers. Using immunoSEQ multiplex PCR, the repertoire was profiled, and TCRdb retains in-frame clones only, with some absent. The sample carries tens of thousands of clones, more than 55% recorded once. The J gene is TRBJ2-2, the V gene TRBV7-3, with unresolved D. The TCR sequence derives from a man aged 60-69 years in good health and CMV-seropositive. Sequenced sample: PBMCs. Written as DNA, the CDR3 is TGTGCCAGCACCGGCCCGGGCACCGGGGAGCTGTTTTTT. Protein product: CASTGPGTGELFF.